A single T cell receptor beta chain is shown here with its context. Its target is not known. The data derive from a study of cytomegalovirus exposure and HLA in healthy donors. From germline, CDR1 is MNHNS and CDR2 SASEGT. The CDR3 has 13 amino acids. Trimming stripped 6 bases from V and 1 base from J, with 9 bases between. It was with 60 Vbeta and 13 Jbeta primers that the PCR ran. TCRdb keeps only in-frame clones here, not all; method: immunoSEQ multiplex PCR. The sample data list about 160,000 clones. Study findings and constraints: Cytomegalovirus association was assigned to about 150 TCR beta chains. A later analysis found TCR association rates differed by HLA locus, highest for DRB1 and lowest for HLA-C.

The sequence derives from a man under 40 in good health and CMV-seronegative. The sample taken for sequencing was PBMCs. V gene TRBV6-1 combines with J gene TRBJ1-1; D unclear. The CDR3 DNA follows: TGTGCCAGCAGCCCCCCGGGGAACACTGAAGCTTTCTTT. Encoded protein: CASSPPGNTEAFF.